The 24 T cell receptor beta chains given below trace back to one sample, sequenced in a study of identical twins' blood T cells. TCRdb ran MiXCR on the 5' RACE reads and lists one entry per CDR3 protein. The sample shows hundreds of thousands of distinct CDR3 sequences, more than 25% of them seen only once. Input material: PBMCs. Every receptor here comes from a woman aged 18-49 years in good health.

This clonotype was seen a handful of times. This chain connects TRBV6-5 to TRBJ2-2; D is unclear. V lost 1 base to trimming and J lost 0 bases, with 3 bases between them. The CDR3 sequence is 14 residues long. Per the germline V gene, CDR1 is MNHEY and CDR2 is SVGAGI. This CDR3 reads CASSYYTNTGELFF. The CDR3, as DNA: TGTGCCAGCAGTTACTATACGAACACCGGGGAGCTGTTTTTT.

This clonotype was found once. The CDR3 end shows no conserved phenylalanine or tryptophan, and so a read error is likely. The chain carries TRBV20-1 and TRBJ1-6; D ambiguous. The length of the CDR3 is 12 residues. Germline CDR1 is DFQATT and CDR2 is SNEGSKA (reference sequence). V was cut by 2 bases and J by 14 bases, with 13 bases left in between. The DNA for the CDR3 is TGCAGTGCTAGATTAGGGAGAACGACCCTCCACCTT. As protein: CSARLGRTTLHL.

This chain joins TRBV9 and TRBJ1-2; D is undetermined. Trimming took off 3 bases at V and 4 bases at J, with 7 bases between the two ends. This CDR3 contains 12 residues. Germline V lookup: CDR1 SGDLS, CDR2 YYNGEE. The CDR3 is CASSAGFYGYTF. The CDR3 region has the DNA TGTGCCAGCAGCGCAGGATTCTATGGCTACACCTTC.

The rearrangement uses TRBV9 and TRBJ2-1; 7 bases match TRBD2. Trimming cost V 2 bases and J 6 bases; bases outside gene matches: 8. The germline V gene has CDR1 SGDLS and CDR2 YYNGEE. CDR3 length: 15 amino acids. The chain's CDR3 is CASSVPGTKVNEQFF. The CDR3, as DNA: TGTGCCAGCAGCGTCCCCGGGACTAAAGTCAATGAGCAGTTCTTC.

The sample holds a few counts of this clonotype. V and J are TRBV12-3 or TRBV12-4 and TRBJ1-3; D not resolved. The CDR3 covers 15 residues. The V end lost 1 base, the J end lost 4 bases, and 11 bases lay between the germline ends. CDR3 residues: CASSLGPGQGNTIYF. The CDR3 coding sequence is TGTGCCAGCAGTTTAGGCCCGGGCCAGGGAAACACCATATATTTT.

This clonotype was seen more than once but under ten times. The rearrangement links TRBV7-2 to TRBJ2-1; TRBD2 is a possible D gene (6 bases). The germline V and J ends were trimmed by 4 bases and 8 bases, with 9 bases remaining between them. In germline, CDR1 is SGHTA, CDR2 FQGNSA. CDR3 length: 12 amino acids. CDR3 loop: CASSSQRDEQFF. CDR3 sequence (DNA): TGTGCCAGCAGCTCTCAGCGGGATGAGCAGTTCTTC.

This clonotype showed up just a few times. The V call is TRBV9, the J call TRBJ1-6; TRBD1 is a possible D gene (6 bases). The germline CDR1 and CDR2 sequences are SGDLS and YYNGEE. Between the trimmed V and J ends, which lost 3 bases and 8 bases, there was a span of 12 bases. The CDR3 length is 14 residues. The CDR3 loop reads CASSGLGGHSPLHF. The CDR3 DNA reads TGTGCCAGCAGCGGGTTGGGGGGCCATTCACCCCTCCACTTT.

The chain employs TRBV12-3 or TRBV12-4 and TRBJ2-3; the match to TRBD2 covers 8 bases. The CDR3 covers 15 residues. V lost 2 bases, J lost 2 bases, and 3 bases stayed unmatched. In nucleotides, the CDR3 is TGTGCCAGCAGTTTAAGGCGGGGGGACACAGATACGCAGTATTTT. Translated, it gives CASSLRRGDTDTQYF.

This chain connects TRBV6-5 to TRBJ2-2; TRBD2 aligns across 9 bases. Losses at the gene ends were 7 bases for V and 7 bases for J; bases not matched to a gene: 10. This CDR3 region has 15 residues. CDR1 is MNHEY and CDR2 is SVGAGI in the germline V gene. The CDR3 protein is CASKPLSGGIGELFF. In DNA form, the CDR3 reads TGTGCCAGCAAACCTCTTAGCGGGGGAATCGGGGAGCTGTTTTTT.

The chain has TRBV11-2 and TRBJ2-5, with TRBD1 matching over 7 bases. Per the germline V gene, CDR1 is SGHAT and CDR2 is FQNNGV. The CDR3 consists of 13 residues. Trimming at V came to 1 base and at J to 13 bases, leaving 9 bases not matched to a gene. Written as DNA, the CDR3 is TGTGCCAGCAGCTTAGCCGGGACAGAAAGACCGTACTTC. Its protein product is CASSLAGTERPYF.

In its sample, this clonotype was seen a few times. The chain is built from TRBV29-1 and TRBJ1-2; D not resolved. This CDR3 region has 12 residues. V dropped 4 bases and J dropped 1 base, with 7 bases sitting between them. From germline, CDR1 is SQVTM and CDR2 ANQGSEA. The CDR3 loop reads CSVGGYNYGYTF. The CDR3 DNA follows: TGCAGCGTTGGGGGATATAACTATGGCTACACCTTC.

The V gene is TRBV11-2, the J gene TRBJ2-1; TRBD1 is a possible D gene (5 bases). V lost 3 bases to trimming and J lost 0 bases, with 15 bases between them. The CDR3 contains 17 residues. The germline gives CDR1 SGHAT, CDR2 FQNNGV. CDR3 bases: TGTGCCAGCAGCTTTTCCGACAGAACTCTCTCCTACAATGAGCAGTTCTTC. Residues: CASSFSDRTLSYNEQFF. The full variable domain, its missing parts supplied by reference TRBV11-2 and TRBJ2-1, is EAGVAQSPRYKIIEKRQSVAFWCNPISGHATLYWYQQILGQGPKLLIQFQNNGVVDDSQLPKDRFSAERLKGVDSTLKIQPAKLEDSAVYLCASSFSDRTLSYNEQFFGPGTRLTVL.

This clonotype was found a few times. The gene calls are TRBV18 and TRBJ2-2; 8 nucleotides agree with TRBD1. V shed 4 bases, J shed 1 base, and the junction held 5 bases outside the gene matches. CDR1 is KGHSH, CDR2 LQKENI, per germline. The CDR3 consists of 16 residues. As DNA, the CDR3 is TGTGCCAGCTCACGACAGGGGTTCCTGAACACCGGGGAGCTGTTTTTT. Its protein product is CASSRQGFLNTGELFF. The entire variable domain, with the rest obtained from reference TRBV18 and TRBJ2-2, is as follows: NAGVMQNPRHLVRRRGQEARLRCSPMKGHSHVYWYRQLPEEGLKFMVYLQKENIIDESGMPKERFSAEFPKEGPSILRIQQVVRGDSAAYFCASSRQGFLNTGELFFGEGSRLTVL.

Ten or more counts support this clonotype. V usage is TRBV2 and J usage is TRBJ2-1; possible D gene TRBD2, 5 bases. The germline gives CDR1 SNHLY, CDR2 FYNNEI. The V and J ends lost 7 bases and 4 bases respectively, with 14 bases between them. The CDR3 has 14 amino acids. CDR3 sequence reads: CASMEIAKYNEQFF. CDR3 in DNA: TGTGCCAGCATGGAGATAGCGAAGTACAATGAGCAGTTCTTC.

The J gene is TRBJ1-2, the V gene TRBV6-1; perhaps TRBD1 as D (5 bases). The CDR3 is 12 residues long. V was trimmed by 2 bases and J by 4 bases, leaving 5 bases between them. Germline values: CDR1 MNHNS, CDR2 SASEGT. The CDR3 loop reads CASSEQGYGYTF. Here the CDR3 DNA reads TGTGCCAGCAGTGAACAGGGCTATGGCTACACCTTC.

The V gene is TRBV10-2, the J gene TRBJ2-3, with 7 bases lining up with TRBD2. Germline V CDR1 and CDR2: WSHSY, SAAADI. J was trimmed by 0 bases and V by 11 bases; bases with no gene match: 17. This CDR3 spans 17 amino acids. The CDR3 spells CAAARPSGPPSTDTQYF. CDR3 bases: TGCGCCGCCGCCCGACCTAGCGGACCACCTAGCACAGATACGCAGTATTTT.

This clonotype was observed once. The CDR3 region is CASSQDSPRPGNTIYF. The CDR3 coding sequence is TGTGCCAGCAGCCAGGACAGCCCGAGGCCTGGAAACACCATATATTTT. The chain employs TRBV7-2 and TRBJ1-3, with D possibly being TRBD1 (6 bases). CDR3 length equals 16 residues. The germline V and J ends were trimmed by 5 bases and 2 bases, with 16 bases remaining between them. Germline-derived CDR1 and CDR2 are SGHTA and FQGNSA.

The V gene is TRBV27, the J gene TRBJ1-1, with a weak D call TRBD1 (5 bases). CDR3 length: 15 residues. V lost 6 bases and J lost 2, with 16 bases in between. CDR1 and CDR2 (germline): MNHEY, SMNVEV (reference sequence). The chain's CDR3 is CASRGTGTLNTEAFF. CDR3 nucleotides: TGTGCCAGCAGAGGTACCGGGACCCTAAACACTGAAGCTTTCTTT.

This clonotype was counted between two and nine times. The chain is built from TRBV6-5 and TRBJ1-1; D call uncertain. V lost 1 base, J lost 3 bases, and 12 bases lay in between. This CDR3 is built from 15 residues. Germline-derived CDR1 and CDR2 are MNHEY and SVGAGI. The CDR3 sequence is CASSYWVRGDTEAFF. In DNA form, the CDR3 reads TGTGCCAGCAGTTACTGGGTCCGGGGAGACACTGAAGCTTTCTTT.

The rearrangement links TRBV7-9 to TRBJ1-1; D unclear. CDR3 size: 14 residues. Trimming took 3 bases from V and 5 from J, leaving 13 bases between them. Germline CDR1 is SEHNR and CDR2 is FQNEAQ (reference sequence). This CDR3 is CASSLAAGRTEAFF. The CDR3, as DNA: TGTGCCAGCAGCTTGGCAGCGGGCCGAACTGAAGCTTTCTTT.

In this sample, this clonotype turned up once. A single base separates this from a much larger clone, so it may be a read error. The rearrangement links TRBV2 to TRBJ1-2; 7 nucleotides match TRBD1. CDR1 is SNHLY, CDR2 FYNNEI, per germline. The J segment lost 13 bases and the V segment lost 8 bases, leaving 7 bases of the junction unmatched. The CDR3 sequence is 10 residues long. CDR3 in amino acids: CASGGGACTF. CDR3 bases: TGTGCCAGCGGAGGGGGCGCCTGCACCTTC.

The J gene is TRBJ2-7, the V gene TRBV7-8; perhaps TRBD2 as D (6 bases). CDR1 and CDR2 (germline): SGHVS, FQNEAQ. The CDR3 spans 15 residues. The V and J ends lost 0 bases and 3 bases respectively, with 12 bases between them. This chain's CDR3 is CASSLAGRGNYEQYF. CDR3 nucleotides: TGTGCCAGCAGCTTAGCTGGGCGGGGTAACTACGAGCAGTACTTC. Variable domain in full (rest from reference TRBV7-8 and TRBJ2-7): GAGVSQSPRYKVAKRGQDVALRCDPISGHVSLFWYQQALGQGPEFLTYFQNEAQLDKSGLPSDRFFAERPEGSVSTLKIQRTQQEDSAVYLCASSLAGRGNYEQYFGPGTRLTVT.

Here the CDR3 reads CASSSTGTSYGYTF. Here the CDR3 DNA reads TGTGCCAGCAGTTCGACAGGGACTAGCTATGGCTACACCTTC. V is TRBV28 and J is TRBJ1-2, with 7 bases fitting TRBD1. The CDR3 is 14 amino acids. Germline CDR1 MDHEN, CDR2 SYDVKM. Trimming cost V 4 bases and J 4 bases; bases outside gene matches: 6.

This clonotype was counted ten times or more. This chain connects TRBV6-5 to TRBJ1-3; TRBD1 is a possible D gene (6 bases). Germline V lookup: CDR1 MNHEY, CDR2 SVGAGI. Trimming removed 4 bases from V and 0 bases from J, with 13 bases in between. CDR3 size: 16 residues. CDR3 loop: CASSWGPRVSGNTIYF. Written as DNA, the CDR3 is TGTGCCAGCAGTTGGGGGCCACGCGTCTCTGGAAACACCATATATTTT.